This T cell receptor (beta chain) is from a study of CD8 T cells in ankylosing spondylitis. In this sample, this clonotype turned up many times. TCRdb fed the 5' RACE reads into MiXCR, producing one record per CDR3 protein. Among 250,000 to 300,000 distinct CDR3 sequences, 20% were seen once, and the ten largest hold under 8.5%. The clonotype originates from a male donor with ankylosing spondylitis or in good health (not recorded which). Sequences were obtained from blood, either unsorted or a sorted T cell fraction (not recorded which).

The CDR3 DNA is TGTGCCAGCAGTTTAACAGCGAGCTCCTACAATGAGCAGTTCTTC. This codes for CASSLTASSYNEQFF. The chain couples TRBV12-3 or TRBV12-4 to TRBJ2-1; D gene ambiguous. CDR3 length: 15 amino acids. The V end lost 2 bases, the J end lost 0 bases, and 8 bases lay between the germline ends.